Listed here are 25 T cell receptor beta chains from one sample, sequenced in a study of T-cell memory formation after mild COVID-19. One entry per CDR3 protein results from TCRdb running MiXCR on the 5' RACE reads. Among some 340,000 distinct CDR3 sequences listed, about an eighth were seen once. The sample comprised PBMCs or a T cell subset sorted from them (not recorded which). The source is a man aged 18 to 29 who had mild COVID-19 (a few samples of this study predate the infection). Cell type and time point are not known.

This clonotype was recorded a few times. The V and J genes are TRBV12-3 or TRBV12-4 and TRBJ1-2, with TRBD1 matching over 7 bases. The junction had 16 bases not matched to a gene; V was cut back by 3 bases and J by 3 bases. This CDR3 has 18 amino acids. The CDR3 here is CASSLSRGVGRWDYGYTF. The CDR3 DNA follows: TGTGCCAGCAGTTTGTCCAGGGGGGTGGGTAGATGGGACTATGGCTACACCTTC.

This clonotype was detected only a few times. The chain combines TRBV29-1 with TRBJ1-2; D unresolved. In germline, CDR1 is SQVTM, CDR2 ANQGSEA. The CDR3 consists of 12 residues. The V and J ends lost 5 bases and 0 bases respectively, with 7 bases between them. CDR3 in amino acids: CSVSGSNYGYTF. The CDR3 region has the DNA TGCAGCGTTAGTGGGTCTAACTATGGCTACACCTTC.

CDR3 in amino acids: CASSLDPGQPQYF. In DNA, the CDR3 is TGCGCCAGCAGCTTGGACCCGGGACAGCCGCAGTACTTC. The chain combines TRBV5-1 with TRBJ2-7; 7 bases line up with TRBD1. The germline CDR1 and CDR2 sequences are SGHRS and YFSETQ. The CDR3 runs 13 residues. J lost 9 bases, V lost 0 bases, and 6 bases had no gene match. Looking up the rest from reference TRBV5-1 and TRBJ2-7 gives the full variable domain: KAGVTQTPRYLIKTRGQQVTLSCSPISGHRSVSWYQQTPGQGLQFLFEYFSETQRNKGNFPGRFSGRQFSNSRSEMNVSTLELGDSALYLCASSLDPGQPQYFGPGTRLTVT.

This clonotype was found a few times. V usage is TRBV6-5 and J usage is TRBJ2-3, with 9 bases aligning to TRBD2. The CDR3 covers 16 residues. Germline V lookup: CDR1 MNHEY, CDR2 SVGAGI. V was pared by 0 bases and J by 2 bases, with 3 bases of the junction left unmatched. Here the CDR3 reads CASSYSPSGATDTQYF. The CDR3 region has the DNA TGTGCCAGCAGTTACTCGCCTAGCGGGGCCACAGATACGCAGTATTTT.

There are many counts of this clonotype. The genes are TRBV12-3 or TRBV12-4 and TRBJ2-7; weak D call: TRBD1 (5 bases). Trimming cost V 5 bases and J 7 bases, with 12 bases left between them. The CDR3 runs 12 residues. CDR3 protein: CASSAQGWEQYF. The CDR3 nucleotides read TGTGCCAGCAGTGCGCAGGGTTGGGAGCAGTACTTC.

The J gene is TRBJ1-6, the V gene TRBV4-2; TRBD1 aligns across 8 bases. This CDR3 is built from 15 residues. Trimming took 0 bases from V and 8 from J; bases not matched to a gene: 3. Germline V gene data show CDR1 as LGHNA and CDR2 as YNFKEQ. CDR3: CASSQEGQADSPLHF. CDR3 bases: TGTGCCAGCAGCCAAGAGGGACAGGCGGATTCACCCCTCCACTTT.

This clonotype was detected many times. The chain couples TRBV12-3 or TRBV12-4 to TRBJ2-1; 8 bases match TRBD2. Losses at the gene ends were 7 bases for V and 2 bases for J; bases not matched to a gene: 10. CDR3 length equals 16 residues. The CDR3: CASTRHSGVAYNEQFF. The CDR3 coding sequence is TGTGCCAGCACCCGACATAGCGGGGTGGCCTACAATGAGCAGTTCTTC.

This clonotype was observed many times. The V and J genes are TRBV7-2 and TRBJ2-7; D is undetermined. Trimming took off 6 bases at V and 0 bases at J, with 9 bases between the two ends. Germline V gene sequence: CDR1 SGHTA, CDR2 FQGNSA. The CDR3 runs 13 residues. As DNA, the CDR3 is TGTGCCAGCAGTTTCACCGGCTCCTACGAGCAGTACTTC. Translating gives CASSFTGSYEQYF.

This clonotype was seen a few times. The CDR3: CASSQDRGRNEKLFF. Written as DNA, the CDR3 is TGCGCCAGCAGCCAAGATCGGGGCCGAAATGAAAAACTGTTTTTT. The chain links TRBV4-1 to TRBJ1-4, with D possibly being TRBD1 (5 bases). CDR3 length: 15 residues. Germline V lookup: CDR1 MGHRA, CDR2 YSYEKL. V lost 0 bases and J lost 5, with 10 bases in between.

V is TRBV10-3 and J is TRBJ2-1; D is undetermined. V was shortened by 6 bases and J by 3 bases, with 6 bases between the two germline ends. The CDR3 consists of 12 residues. Germline V gene data show CDR1 as ENHRY and CDR2 as SYGVKD. CDR3 amino acids: CAIRAHYNEQFF. DNA of the CDR3: TGTGCCATCAGGGCCCACTACAATGAGCAGTTCTTC.

The chain employs TRBV12-3 or TRBV12-4 and TRBJ1-5, with 7 bases identical to TRBD1. The CDR3 has 15 amino acids. V dropped 6 bases and J dropped 5; count of bases not matched to a gene: 10. The CDR3: CASREMTGTDQPQHF. In DNA form, the CDR3 reads TGTGCCAGCAGGGAGATGACAGGGACCGATCAGCCCCAGCATTTT.

The chain uses TRBV7-3 and TRBJ1-6; no clear D gene. There are 13 residues in the CDR3. V was clipped by 5 bases and J by 9 bases, with 11 bases between them. In germline, CDR1 is SGHTA, CDR2 FQGTGA. This CDR3 is CASSNDQSSPLHF. CDR3 DNA: TGTGCCAGCAGCAACGACCAGAGTTCACCCCTCCACTTT.

CDR3 in DNA: TGCGCCAGCAGCCAAGAGCCGGGGGTAAGCAATCAGCCCCAGCATTTT. Its translation is CASSQEPGVSNQPQHF. The chain is built from TRBV4-1 and TRBJ1-5; maybe TRBD1 (5 bases). This CDR3 has 16 amino acids. Germline V gene sequence: CDR1 MGHRA, CDR2 YSYEKL. The V end lost 0 bases, the J end lost 1 base, and 10 bases lay between the germline ends.

This clonotype has more than one count but fewer than ten. The CDR3 reads CASSLFRDRDMNTEAFF. The CDR3 nucleotides read TGTGCCAGCTCACTATTCCGGGACAGGGACATGAACACTGAAGCTTTCTTT. This rearrangement joins TRBV18 to TRBJ1-1; 9 bases are shared with TRBD1. V trimming: 4 bases; J trimming: 0 bases; junction bases outside the gene matches: 9. CDR1 is KGHSH, CDR2 LQKENI, per germline. The CDR3 loop spans 17 amino acids.

This clonotype was recorded a few times. The genes are TRBV4-3 and TRBJ1-5, with TRBD1 matching over 8 bases. Germline lookup yields CDR1 LGHNA and CDR2 YSLEER. J lost 0 bases, V lost 3 bases, and 13 bases had no gene match. The CDR3 runs to 19 residues. CDR3 sequence reads: CASSQWHRGYIHSNQPQHF. Here the CDR3 DNA reads TGCGCCAGCAGCCAGTGGCACAGGGGGTATATTCATAGCAATCAGCCCCAGCATTTT.

This clonotype was found many times. This rearrangement joins TRBV20-1 to TRBJ2-5; tentatively, D is TRBD1 or TRBD2 (6 bases each). The ends were cut back, 6 bases at V and 5 bases at J, with 16 bases in the middle. The CDR3 runs 13 residues. From germline, CDR1 is DFQATT and CDR2 SNEGSKA (reference sequence). The CDR3 loop reads CSAGPGAWETQYF. The CDR3 nucleotides are TGCAGTGCCGGGCCGGGGGCCTGGGAGACCCAGTACTTC.

This sequence joins TRBV30 and TRBJ2-7; the D is unclear. Trimming took off 2 bases at V and 3 bases at J, with 8 bases between the two ends. The CDR3 length is 12 residues. CDR1 and CDR2 from the germline V gene are GTSNPN and SVGIG (reference sequence). CDR3 amino acids: CAWSSEFYEQYF. CDR3 sequence (DNA): TGTGCCTGGAGTTCCGAGTTCTACGAGCAGTACTTC.

The rearrangement links TRBV5-6 to TRBJ1-2; 8 nucleotides align to TRBD1. The CDR3 covers 14 residues. Germline CDR1 is SGHDT and CDR2 is YYEEEE. V was clipped by 0 bases and J by 8 bases; unmatched bases: 6. The CDR3 here is CASSLGDRSRGYTF. CDR3 sequence (DNA): TGTGCCAGCAGCTTGGGGGACAGGTCGCGCGGCTACACCTTC.

This clonotype was seen a few times. The chain uses TRBV5-1 and TRBJ1-2; D possibly corresponds to TRBD1 (5 bases). CDR3 length: 12 residues. From germline, CDR1 is SGHRS and CDR2 YFSETQ. Trimming took 1 base from V and 6 from J, leaving 7 bases between them. The CDR3, as DNA: TGCGCCAGCAGCTTGCAGGGAAATGGCTACACCTTC. Translation: CASSLQGNGYTF.

This chain connects TRBV29-1 to TRBJ2-1, with D unresolved. Germline V gene data show CDR1 as SQVTM and CDR2 as ANQGSEA. Trimming shortened V by 5 bases and J by 2 bases, and 10 bases separated the two germline ends. This CDR3 contains 13 residues. The CDR3 DNA is TGCAGCGTTTTAGTCTTCCCCTACAATGAGCAGTTCTTC. Translated, it gives CSVLVFPYNEQFF.

The table lists this clonotype with a few counts. The V call is TRBV5-6, the J call TRBJ2-7; D is ambiguous. The CDR3 loop spans 13 amino acids. Trimming shortened V by 1 base and J by 3 bases, and 8 bases separated the two germline ends. Germline values: CDR1 SGHDT, CDR2 YYEEEE. CDR3 in DNA: TGTGCCAGCAGCTTGAGGGCCATCTACGAGCAGTACTTC. Translating gives CASSLRAIYEQYF. The complete variable domain, with remaining parts taken from reference TRBV5-6 and TRBJ2-7, reads DAGVTQSPTHLIKTRGQQVTLRCSPKSGHDTVSWYQQALGQGPQFIFQYYEEEERQRGNFPDRFSGHQFPNYSSELNVNALLLGDSALYLCASSLRAIYEQYFGPGTRLTVT.

This clonotype turned up a few times. This chain links TRBV10-3 with TRBJ1-1; D is unresolved. The CDR3 has 14 residues. The V gene's germline CDR1 is ENHRY and CDR2 SYGVKD. V was cut by 7 bases and J by 4 bases, with 16 bases left in between. The CDR3 DNA follows: TGTGCCATCAATGCGCTGGGTGGGAGCACTGAAGCTTTCTTT. The encoded protein is CAINALGGSTEAFF.

This clonotype has a count of ten or more. The chain employs TRBV7-2 and TRBJ2-1; D is uncertain. Germline CDR1 SGHTA, CDR2 FQGNSA. The CDR3 loop spans 13 amino acids. V dropped 5 bases and J dropped 3 bases, with 8 bases sitting between them. Here the CDR3 DNA reads TGTGCCAGCAGCCTTCCTAGCTACAATGAGCAGTTCTTC. As protein: CASSLPSYNEQFF.

This sequence joins TRBV18 and TRBJ1-2; the D is unclear. This CDR3 comprises 17 residues. V lost 0 bases and J lost 4, with 18 bases in between. Germline values: CDR1 KGHSH, CDR2 LQKENI. Here the CDR3 DNA reads TGTGCCAGCTCACCACCGGGCCCGAGGATCGGACTCTATGGCTACACCTTC. Its translation: CASSPPGPRIGLYGYTF.

This clonotype was counted at least ten times. This chain joins TRBV9 and TRBJ2-5; D is uncertain. Looked up from germline, CDR1 is SGDLS and CDR2 is YYNGEE. The V end lost 2 bases, the J end lost 3 bases, and 11 bases lay between the germline ends. This CDR3 region has 14 residues. CDR3 nucleotides: TGTGCCAGCAGCGTCGGACGGTATGAAGAGACCCAGTACTTC. Translation gives CASSVGRYEETQYF.